This entry lists 30 T cell receptor beta chains sequenced from one sample in a study of neoadjuvant anti-PD-1 for oral cavity cancer. The sample's time point: after neoadjuvant nivolumab, at surgical resection. Sequenced by immunoSEQ multiplex PCR; TCRdb stores in-frame clones only, minus some. The repertoire holds about 72,000 clones, 80% to 90% seen once, with less than 4% in the top ten. Source: PBMCs, taken after nivolumab (anti-PD-1) treatment. These receptors came from a person aged 40 to 85 with oral cavity squamous cell carcinoma.

The rearrangement links TRBV13 to TRBJ1-1; TRBD1 aligns across 7 bases. The V and J ends lost 4 bases and 5 bases, in that order; junction bases with no gene match: 1. Germline V gene data show CDR1 as PRHDT and CDR2 as FYEKMQ (reference sequence). This CDR3 region has 12 residues. CDR3 region: CASSSGGTEAFF. CDR3 coding DNA: TGTGCCAGCAGCTCAGGGGGTACTGAAGCTTTCTTT.

The chain combines TRBV5-4 with TRBJ2-3, with 9 positions matching TRBD1. This CDR3 has 18 amino acids. CDR1 is SGHNT and CDR2 is YYREEE in the germline V gene (reference sequence). The J segment lost 1 base and the V segment lost 0 bases, leaving 9 bases of the junction unmatched. The CDR3 nucleotides are TGTGCCAGCAGCTTGGCCGGGTCGACAGGGGGGGGCACAGATACGCAGTATTTT. Protein product: CASSLAGSTGGGTDTQYF. Variable domain in full (rest from reference TRBV5-4 and TRBJ2-3): ETGVTQSPTHLIKTRGQQVTLRCSSQSGHNTVSWYQQALGQGPQFIFQYYREEENGRGNFPPRFSGLQFPNYSSELNVNALELDDSALYLCASSLAGSTGGGTDTQYFGPGTRLTVL.

The V call is TRBV18, the J call TRBJ2-5, with a weak D call TRBD1 (5 bases). The CDR3 covers 13 residues. Germline V CDR1 and CDR2: KGHSH, LQKENI. Trimming left V 3 bases short and J 1 base short, with 6 bases between. CDR3 region: CASSPGAQETQYF. The CDR3 DNA reads TGTGCCAGCTCACCTGGGGCCCAAGAGACCCAGTACTTC.

The chain recombines TRBV6-5 with TRBJ2-1; perhaps TRBD2 as D (6 bases). The CDR3 runs to 12 residues. Germline CDR1 and CDR2: MNHEY and SVGAGI. Trimming removed 6 bases from V and 8 bases from J, with 11 bases in between. Here the CDR3 DNA reads TGTGCCAGCAGGCATCCTAGCGATGAGCAGTTCTTC. This gives the protein CASRHPSDEQFF.

The V call is TRBV7-8, the J call TRBJ1-5; 10 bases match TRBD1. The CDR3 runs 16 residues. Germline assignment: CDR1 SGHVS and CDR2 FQNEAQ. V lost 5 bases to trimming and J lost 4 bases; unmatched junction nucleotides: 8. As DNA, the CDR3 is TGTGCCAGCAGCCCCCGTTCGGGACAGGGGAATCAGCCCCAGCATTTT. Translated, it gives CASSPRSGQGNQPQHF.

The gene calls are TRBV30 and TRBJ2-7; D gene ambiguous. The length of the CDR3 is 12 residues. Trimming removed 5 bases from V and 5 bases from J, with 13 bases in between. Germline CDR1 reads GTSNPN; CDR2 reads SVGIG (reference sequence). As DNA, the CDR3 is TGTGCCTGGGCAGGAGCCAGCCACGAGCAGTACTTC. Translated: CAWAGASHEQYF.

The chain recombines TRBV28 with TRBJ2-7; 15 nucleotides agree with TRBD2. V dropped 8 bases and J dropped 1; count of bases not matched to a gene: 0. The germline CDR1 and CDR2 sequences are MDHEN and SYDVKM. The CDR3 runs 14 residues. CDR3 DNA: TGTGCCAGCGGACTAGCGGGAGGGTCCTACGAGCAGTACTTC. This sequence encodes CASGLAGGSYEQYF.

V is TRBV28 and J is TRBJ2-1; 10 bases line up with TRBD2. CDR3 size: 16 residues. Germline lookup yields CDR1 MDHEN and CDR2 SYDVKM. V gave up 9 bases and J gave up 3 bases; unmatched junction bases: 11. The CDR3 region is CASLEAGGPLYNEQFF. The CDR3 region has the DNA TGTGCCAGTCTAGAAGCGGGAGGGCCACTCTACAATGAGCAGTTCTTC.

This sequence joins TRBV19 and TRBJ1-2, with a tentative D call TRBD1 (5 bases). Looked up from germline, CDR1 is LNHDA and CDR2 is SQIVND (reference sequence). The CDR3 is 14 amino acids. Between the trimmed V and J ends, which lost 6 bases and 2 bases, there was a span of 13 bases. The CDR3 DNA follows: TGTGCCAGTAGACCCGCGGGGGGGAACTATGGCTACACCTTC. It specifies CASRPAGGNYGYTF.

The chain links TRBV6-1 to TRBJ1-1; tentatively, D is TRBD1 (5 bases). CDR3 length: 14 amino acids. Germline V CDR1 and CDR2: MNHNS, SASEGT. Trimming removed 11 bases from V and 5 bases from J, with 21 bases in between. In DNA, the CDR3 is TGTGCCGGCATGGGCGGGGCGCCTGGGACTGAAGCTTTCTTT. It encodes CAGMGGAPGTEAFF.

J is TRBJ2-7 and V is TRBV2; the D gene is possibly TRBD1 (6 bases). Germline CDR1 SNHLY, CDR2 FYNNEI. V was trimmed by 7 bases and J by 2 bases, leaving 12 bases between them. This CDR3 contains 13 residues. CDR3 in DNA: TGTGCCAGCACAACGACAGGTCCCTACGAGCAGTACTTC. Its translation: CASTTTGPYEQYF.

The gene calls are TRBV5-1 and TRBJ2-5; the match to TRBD2 covers 11 bases. The CDR3 extends over 15 amino acids. Germline assignment: CDR1 SGHRS and CDR2 YFSETQ. V shed 2 bases and J 2 bases; nucleotides not matched to a gene: 2. The chain's CDR3 is CASSFVAGGQETQYF. The CDR3, as DNA: TGCGCCAGCAGCTTCGTAGCGGGAGGGCAAGAGACCCAGTACTTC.

The V and J genes are TRBV2 and TRBJ2-2, with unresolved D. Deletions cut 6 bases from V and 7 bases from J, with 15 bases between. CDR1 and CDR2 (germline): SNHLY, FYNNEI. This CDR3 is built from 14 residues. CDR3 loop: CASSRNRAFGELFF. The CDR3 DNA reads TGTGCCAGCAGCCGTAATAGGGCATTCGGGGAGCTGTTTTTT.

The chain carries TRBV27 and TRBJ1-5, with D possibly TRBD1 on 6 matching bases. The V gene lost 6 bases and the J gene lost 1 base, with 13 bases spanning the gap. In germline, CDR1 is MNHEY, CDR2 SMNVEV (reference sequence). The CDR3 is 15 residues long. DNA for the CDR3: TGTGCCAGCAGACTACAGGGAATAAGCAATCAGCCCCAGCATTTT. Protein product: CASRLQGISNQPQHF.

The chain has TRBV5-6 and TRBJ2-7; 9 positions agree with TRBD1. This CDR3 comprises 14 residues. Germline CDR1 reads SGHDT; CDR2 reads YYEEEE. Germline trimming cut 3 bases from V and 4 bases from J; bases unmatched to any gene: 5. The CDR3 here is CASSWGQGPYEQYF. CDR3 sequence (DNA): TGTGCCAGCAGCTGGGGACAGGGACCTTACGAGCAGTACTTC.

This clone was counted a single time. This chain joins TRBV7-2 and TRBJ2-3; D is uncertain. The germline gives CDR1 SGHTA, CDR2 FQGNSA. Trimming left V 4 bases short and J 1 base short, with 6 bases between. This CDR3 is 13 amino acids long. Here the CDR3 DNA reads TGTGCCAGCAGCTACACACGCACAGATACGCAGTATTTT. It encodes CASSYTRTDTQYF.

The chain has TRBV7-9 and TRBJ2-3, with TRBD1 as a possible D gene (5 bases). Trimming took off 5 bases at V and 6 bases at J, with 15 bases between the two ends. CDR1 SEHNR and CDR2 FQNEAQ come from the germline V gene (reference sequence). The CDR3 length is 14 residues. CDR3 protein: CASSPGRTTDTQYF. CDR3 in DNA: TGTGCCAGCAGCCCAGGGCGGACAACGGATACGCAGTATTTT.

CDR3 region: CAWIRGFVNTEAFF. The CDR3 coding sequence is TGTGCCTGGATCAGGGGATTCGTGAACACTGAAGCTTTCTTT. The chain uses TRBV30 and TRBJ1-1, with D possibly matching TRBD1 (6 bases). The CDR3 loop spans 14 amino acids. V was trimmed by 4 bases and J by 0 bases, leaving 12 bases between them. From germline, CDR1 is GTSNPN and CDR2 SVGIG (reference sequence).

This chain connects TRBV7-9 to TRBJ2-5; 8 bases are a match to TRBD1. Per the germline V gene, CDR1 is SEHNR and CDR2 is FQNEAQ (reference sequence). V trimming: 5 bases; J trimming: 1 base; junction bases outside the gene matches: 3. The CDR3 is 14 amino acids. CDR3 coding DNA: TGTGCCAGCAGCCGACAGGGGATCCAAGAGACCCAGTACTTC. Translation: CASSRQGIQETQYF.

CDR3 protein: CASSQDSGRARETQYF. The CDR3 DNA follows: TGCGCCAGCAGCCAAGATAGCGGGAGGGCCCGGGAGACCCAGTACTTC. J is TRBJ2-5 and V is TRBV4-1; 11 bases line up with TRBD2. Trimming removed 0 bases from V and 5 bases from J; junction bases left unmatched: 5. The CDR3 runs 16 residues. Looked up from germline, CDR1 is MGHRA and CDR2 is YSYEKL.

This clone has only a few counts. The chain recombines TRBV27 with TRBJ2-1, with 8 bases matching TRBD2. The CDR3 extends over 11 amino acids. Germline lookup yields CDR1 MNHEY and CDR2 SMNVEV (reference sequence). CDR3 loop: CTTGTRHEQFF. In DNA form, the CDR3 reads TGTACCACCGGGACTAGGCATGAGCAGTTCTTC.

The chain joins TRBV2 to TRBJ2-2; D perhaps matches TRBD1 (6 bases). Trimming stripped 4 bases from V and 4 bases from J, with 10 bases between. Germline-derived CDR1 and CDR2 are SNHLY and FYNNEI. This CDR3 has 14 residues. CDR3: CASSARGGTGELFF. CDR3 nucleotides: TGTGCCAGCAGTGCCAGGGGCGGCACCGGGGAGCTGTTTTTT.

This chain connects TRBV10-3 to TRBJ2-1; 12 positions match TRBD2. Losses at the gene ends were 10 bases for V and 8 bases for J; bases not matched to a gene: 9. The CDR3 covers 14 residues. Germline CDR1 ENHRY, CDR2 SYGVKD. The CDR3 sequence is CATRRLAGEYEQFF. The CDR3 bases are TGTGCCACCCGGCGACTAGCGGGAGAGTATGAGCAGTTCTTC.

The DNA for the CDR3 is TGTGCCAGCAGTACGACAAGCCTTAATGAAAAACTGTTTTTT. This sequence encodes CASSTTSLNEKLFF. V is TRBV25-1 and J is TRBJ1-4; D is uncertain. The CDR3 runs 14 residues. Germline V CDR1 and CDR2: MGHDK, SYGVNS. V was trimmed by 5 bases and J by 4 bases, leaving 11 bases between them.

The chain recombines TRBV28 with TRBJ2-1; perhaps TRBD1 as D (5 bases). The V gene's germline CDR1 is MDHEN and CDR2 SYDVKM. V was shortened by 3 bases and J by 14 bases, with 20 bases between the two germline ends. CDR3 length: 14 amino acids. CDR3 nucleotide sequence: TGTGCCAGCAGTTTCCCCAAGCCCGGACAAAGAAAGTTCTTC. Translating gives CASSFPKPGQRKFF.

J is TRBJ2-2 and V is TRBV11-3; 7 bases fit TRBD2. This CDR3 is 17 amino acids long. Per the germline V gene, CDR1 is SGHNT and CDR2 is YENEEA. The ends lost 0 bases at V and 1 base at J; junction bases unmatched: 5. The CDR3 protein is CASSLDRGGENTGELFF. Here the CDR3 DNA reads TGTGCCAGCAGCTTAGATCGGGGAGGGGAGAACACCGGGGAGCTGTTTTTT.

The chain couples TRBV6-1 to TRBJ1-4; a possible D gene is TRBD1 (6 bases). CDR1 and CDR2 from the germline V gene are MNHNS and SASEGT. Trimming cost V 10 bases and J 3 bases, with 15 bases left between them. This CDR3 is built from 14 residues. The CDR3 coding sequence is TGTGCCATCACTCCGCGGACAGCTAATGAAAAACTGTTTTTT. Protein sequence: CAITPRTANEKLFF.

The chain carries TRBV5-1 and TRBJ2-3; no reliable D call. This CDR3 is built from 13 residues. Trimming removed 0 bases at V and 5 bases at J, with 7 bases between. Germline lookup yields CDR1 SGHRS and CDR2 YFSETQ. CDR3 sequence (DNA): TGCGCCAGCAGCTTGGGGATAGAAGATACGCAGTATTTT. This encodes CASSLGIEDTQYF.

V is TRBV6-5 and J is TRBJ1-1; 8 bases agree with TRBD1. The CDR3 has 15 amino acids. The V gene end was trimmed by 4 bases and the J gene end by 2 bases; junction bases not matched to a gene: 6. The germline gives CDR1 MNHEY, CDR2 SVGAGI. As DNA, the CDR3 is TGTGCCAGCAGTTTATTTCAGGGGGCCAACACTGAAGCTTTCTTT. Translated, it gives CASSLFQGANTEAFF.

V and J are TRBV2 and TRBJ1-3; D not resolved. The V end lost 4 bases, the J end lost 0 bases, and 10 bases lay between the germline ends. The germline V gene has CDR1 SNHLY and CDR2 FYNNEI. The CDR3 sequence is 15 residues long. Here the CDR3 reads CASSAGVVSGNTIYF. In DNA, the CDR3 is TGTGCCAGCAGTGCCGGAGTTGTCTCTGGAAACACCATATATTTT. The variable domain in full, with the rest retrieved from reference TRBV2 and TRBJ1-3, is EPEVTQTPSHQVTQMGQEVILRCVPISNHLYFYWYRQILGQKVEFLVSFYNNEISEKSEIFDDQFSVERPDGSNFTLKIRSTKLEDSAMYFCASSAGVVSGNTIYFGEGSWLTVV.